This is a list of T cell receptor beta chains from one sample in a study of T cell responses to AZD1222 COVID-19 vaccine. Sequenced by immunoSEQ multiplex PCR; TCRdb stores in-frame clones only, minus some. This table holds some 170,000 clones, just over 90% found once. The material was peripheral blood, obtained on day 0 of AZD1222 vaccination. All receptors derive from an adult in good health. Both conserved end residues are part of each CDR3. Each record gives: clone size, J gene, D gene, CDR3 length, V gene, CDR3 protein, CDR3 DNA. A D gene is named only where the DNA matches it firmly. Clone size, where shown, is once, few, many, or a class for clones that have expanded.

>NA|TRBJ2-7|NA|13|TRBV12-3/TRBV12-4
CASSPNNLYEQYF
TGTGCCAGCAGTCCGAACAACCTCTACGAGCAGTACTTC
>NA|TRBJ1-5|TRBD1|16|TRBV6-1
CASSALGTGRDQPQHF
TGTGCCAGCAGTGCCTTAGGGACAGGGCGGGATCAGCCCCAGCATTTT
>NA|TRBJ2-2|NA|16|TRBV30
CAWRRADLDLTGELFF
TGTGCCTGGAGGCGAGCGGATTTGGATCTAACCGGGGAGCTGTTTTTT
>NA|TRBJ1-4|TRBD1|15|TRBV7-9
CASSLGDRAKEKLFF
TGTGCCAGCAGCTTAGGGGACAGGGCCAAGGAAAAACTGTTTTTT
>NA|TRBJ2-1|TRBD1|15|TRBV7-9
CASSLGQGAHNEQFF
TGTGCCAGCAGCTTGGGACAGGGGGCCCACAATGAGCAGTTCTTC
>NA|TRBJ1-5|NA|13|TRBV12-3/TRBV12-4
CASSLTQNQPQHF
TGTGCCAGCAGTTTAACACAGAATCAGCCCCAGCATTTT
>NA|TRBJ2-2|TRBD1|15|TRBV11-2
CASTHSQGAAGELFF
TGTGCCAGCACGCATTCCCAGGGGGCCGCCGGGGAGCTGTTTTTT
>NA|TRBJ1-5|TRBD1|14|TRBV7-9
CASSTTRQGQPQHF
TGTGCCAGCAGCACTACCAGACAGGGTCAGCCCCAGCATTTT
>NA|TRBJ2-6|NA|16|TRBV2
CASIYLEPSGANVLTF
TGTGCCAGCATATATCTAGAACCCTCTGGGGCCAACGTCCTGACTTTC
>NA|TRBJ1-6|NA|14|TRBV7-9
CASSLAPYNSPLHF
TGTGCCAGCAGCTTAGCCCCCTATAATTCACCCCTCCACTTT
>NA|TRBJ2-7|NA|15|TRBV5-4
CASSERGPADAEQYF
TGTGCCAGCAGCGAGAGGGGTCCGGCGGACGCCGAGCAGTACTTC
>once|TRBJ1-2|TRBD1|13|TRBV12-3/TRBV12-4
CASSPRTGYGYTF
TGTGCCAGCAGTCCCAGGACAGGGTATGGCTACACCTTC
>NA|TRBJ1-2|NA|14|TRBV3-1/TRBV3-2
CASSQELGGYGYTF
TGTGCCAGCAGCCAAGAATTGGGCGGGTATGGCTACACCTTC
>NA|TRBJ2-3|TRBD2|14|TRBV7-9
CASSLPGGPDTQYF
TGTGCCAGCAGCTTACCGGGAGGGCCAGATACGCAGTATTTT
>once|TRBJ1-5|TRBD1|16|TRBV6-4
CASSPNPGQGNQPQHF
TGTGCCAGCAGTCCCAATCCGGGACAGGGCAATCAGCCCCAGCATTTT
>few|TRBJ2-3|TRBD2|16|TRBV4-2
CASSLGLAGGADTQYF
TGTGCCAGCAGCCTGGGACTAGCGGGAGGTGCGGATACGCAGTATTTT
>few|TRBJ2-7|NA|14|TRBV3-1/TRBV3-2
CASSQRRAPYEQYF
TGTGCCAGCAGCCAAAGAAGGGCCCCCTACGAGCAGTACTTC
>NA|TRBJ2-3|NA|10|TRBV19
CATGTDTQYF
TGTGCCACAGGAACAGATACGCAGTATTTT
>NA|TRBJ1-1|NA|13|TRBV28
CASSIVGVAEAFF
TGTGCCAGCAGCATCGTAGGGGTCGCTGAAGCTTTCTTT
>NA|TRBJ2-5|NA|16|TRBV5-6
CASSLVRARREETQYF
TGTGCCAGCAGCCTCGTCAGGGCCAGGCGGGAAGAGACCCAGTACTTC
>NA|TRBJ2-3|NA|14|TRBV4-2
CASSQGASTDTQYF
TGTGCCAGCAGCCAGGGAGCGTCCACAGATACGCAGTATTTT
>once|TRBJ2-7|NA|11|TRBV29-1
CSVEWTRTRYF
TGCAGCGTTGAATGGACCCGCACCCGGTACTTC
>NA|TRBJ2-7|TRBD2|14|TRBV10-3
CATTVIAGVYEQYF
TGTGCCACCACAGTAATAGCGGGAGTGTATGAGCAGTACTTC
>NA|TRBJ2-1|NA|15|TRBV15
CATSREQQVNNEQFF
TGTGCCACCAGCAGAGAACAACAGGTTAACAATGAGCAGTTCTTC
>NA|TRBJ2-5|NA|12|TRBV19
CASSIPGETQYF
TGTGCCAGTAGTATCCCTGGGGAGACCCAGTACTTC
>NA|TRBJ1-3|NA|16|TRBV18
CASSPTTGSSGNTIYF
TGTGCCAGCTCACCGACGACTGGGAGCTCTGGAAACACCATATATTTT
>NA|TRBJ1-5|NA|15|TRBV6-4
CASSDRENFNQPQHF
TGTGCCAGCAGTGACCGGGAAAATTTCAATCAGCCCCAGCATTTT
>few|TRBJ2-7|TRBD1|14|TRBV7-8
CASSHRDRGYEQYF
TGTGCCAGCAGCCATCGGGACAGGGGGTACGAGCAGTACTTC
>NA|TRBJ1-5|NA|14|TRBV27
CASSALGYGQPQHF
TGTGCCAGCAGCGCTCTCGGGTACGGTCAGCCCCAGCATTTT
>NA|TRBJ2-5|NA|13|TRBV13
CASSRSRGETQYF
TGTGCCAGCAGCCGTTCCAGGGGAGAGACCCAGTACTTC
>NA|TRBJ1-4|NA|13|TRBV19
CASSMLAAEKLFF
TGTGCCAGTAGTATGCTGGCGGCCGAAAAACTGTTTTTT
>NA|TRBJ2-1|NA|18|TRBV27
CASSLYPPRVFPYNEQFF
TGTGCCAGCAGTTTATACCCGCCCCGGGTATTCCCCTACAATGAGCAGTTCTTC
>NA|TRBJ2-1|NA|13|TRBV24-1
CATSRVGAGEQFF
TGTGCCACCTCCCGGGTCGGGGCGGGGGAGCAGTTCTTC
>NA|TRBJ1-1|NA|13|TRBV6-5
CATGAKMNTEAFF
TGTGCCACCGGGGCCAAGATGAACACTGAAGCTTTCTTT
>few|TRBJ2-3|NA|16|TRBV6-1
CASSEARRGREDTQYF
TGTGCCAGCAGTGAAGCGCGACGAGGGCGGGAAGATACGCAGTATTTT
>once|TRBJ1-2|NA|14|TRBV14
CASSQDYRGYGYTF
TGTGCCAGCAGCCAAGATTATAGGGGTTATGGCTACACCTTC
>NA|TRBJ2-2|TRBD1|15|TRBV30
CAWSLGQGNTGELFF
TGTGCCTGGAGTTTGGGACAGGGGAACACCGGGGAGCTGTTTTTT
>NA|TRBJ2-7|NA|18|TRBV27
CASTLPWGRGLWSYEQYF
TGTGCCAGCACCCTACCCTGGGGGCGGGGACTCTGGTCCTACGAGCAGTACTTC
>once|TRBJ2-7|TRBD1|15|TRBV23-1
CASSKKGQTPYEQYF
TGCGCCAGCAGCAAAAAGGGACAGACACCCTACGAGCAGTACTTC
>NA|TRBJ1-2|NA|15|TRBV6-5
CASALEGTSNYGYTF
TGTGCCAGCGCTCTGGAGGGCACCTCTAACTATGGCTACACCTTC
>NA|TRBJ2-3|TRBD2|17|TRBV27
CASSPWGSGSPPDTQYF
TGTGCCAGCAGTCCCTGGGGGAGCGGGAGCCCCCCAGATACGCAGTATTTT
>NA|TRBJ2-7|NA|13|TRBV5-1
CASSLGSSYEQYF
TGCGCCAGCAGCTTGGGGAGCTCCTACGAGCAGTACTTC
>NA|TRBJ2-6|NA|14|TRBV5-1
CASSLDSGANVLTF
TGCGCCAGCAGCTTAGATTCCGGGGCCAACGTCCTGACTTTC
>NA|TRBJ1-2|TRBD1|17|TRBV28
CASSPWTGDRVNYGYTF
TGTGCCAGCAGTCCCTGGACAGGGGATCGCGTAAACTATGGCTACACCTTC
>once|TRBJ1-1|NA|14|TRBV20-1
CSASSAAKDTEAFF
TGCAGTGCTAGTTCGGCGGCGAAGGACACTGAAGCTTTCTTT
>NA|TRBJ2-1|TRBD2|19|TRBV15
CATSSPGEFSGGSYNEQFF
TGTGCCACCAGCTCCCCCGGGGAATTTAGCGGGGGGTCCTACAATGAGCAGTTCTTC
>once|TRBJ1-1|TRBD1|15|TRBV27
CASSLAPGTANEAFF
TGTGCCAGCAGTCTCGCTCCCGGGACAGCCAATGAAGCTTTCTTT
>NA|TRBJ1-1|NA|13|TRBV14
CASRRQVNTEAFF
TGTGCCAGCCGGCGACAGGTGAACACTGAAGCTTTCTTT
>NA|TRBJ1-5|NA|16|TRBV3-1/TRBV3-2
CASSQELSLSNQPQHF
TGTGCCAGCAGCCAAGAATTAAGTCTAAGCAATCAGCCCCAGCATTTT
>once|TRBJ1-3|TRBD1|16|TRBV2
CASSEETGTVGNTIYF
TGTGCCAGCAGTGAGGAGACAGGGACAGTTGGAAACACCATATATTTT
>NA|TRBJ1-1|TRBD1|16|TRBV7-9
CASSPGQPTLNTEAFF
TGTGCCAGCAGCCCGGGACAGCCGACGTTGAACACTGAAGCTTTCTTT
>NA|TRBJ2-5|NA|11|TRBV20-1
CSARTAETQYF
TGCAGTGCTCGGACAGCAGAGACCCAGTACTTC
>NA|TRBJ2-7|TRBD2|16|TRBV6-5
CASSYTVAGNSYEQYF
TGTGCCAGCAGTTACACGGTAGCGGGGAATTCCTACGAGCAGTACTTC
>NA|TRBJ2-7|TRBD1|15|TRBV6-6
CASSSTTGGSYEQYF
TGTGCCAGCAGTTCGACGACAGGGGGCTCCTACGAGCAGTACTTC